The 10 T cell receptor beta chains reported below all come from one sample, sequenced in a study of T cell responses to AZD1222 COVID-19 vaccine. Measured with immunoSEQ multiplex PCR; TCRdb has only the in-frame clones, and not every one. Among tens of thousands of clones listed, about 83% were seen once. The input for sequencing was peripheral blood, taken on day 0 of AZD1222 vaccination. Source of these receptors: an adult in good health.

The CDR3 loop reads CASSISLRERNQPQHF. The CDR3 DNA reads TGTGCCAGTAGTATAAGTTTAAGGGAGCGCAATCAGCCCCAGCATTTT. The chain uses TRBV19 and TRBJ1-5; D is ambiguous. Germline CDR1 LNHDA, CDR2 SQIVND (reference sequence). Trimming left V 2 bases short and J 2 bases short, with 13 bases between. The CDR3 loop spans 16 amino acids.

V is TRBV19 and J is TRBJ2-3, with 7 nucleotides matching TRBD1. Germline V gene data show CDR1 as LNHDA and CDR2 as SQIVND (reference sequence). Germline trimming cut 7 bases from V and 2 bases from J; bases unmatched to any gene: 9. This CDR3 spans 15 amino acids. The CDR3 region has the DNA TGTGCCAGTACCAAAAGGGGACAGTTCACAGATACGCAGTATTTT. As protein: CASTKRGQFTDTQYF.

The rearrangement uses TRBV7-8 and TRBJ1-1; D gene ambiguous. Between the trimmed V and J ends, which lost 1 base and 8 bases, there was a span of 11 bases. CDR3 length: 13 amino acids. Germline CDR1 reads SGHVS; CDR2 reads FQNEAQ. Here the CDR3 DNA reads TGTGCCAGCAGCTTAGGCGCGGGAAGCGAAGCTTTCTTT. Translated: CASSLGAGSEAFF.

The genes are TRBV9 and TRBJ2-7; possibly TRBD2 for D (5 bases). This CDR3 has 15 amino acids. The germline V gene has CDR1 SGDLS and CDR2 YYNGEE. V was cut by 0 bases and J by 4 bases, with 14 bases left in between. CDR3 DNA: TGTGCCAGCAGCGTAGGTGGAGGCCCACAATACGAGCAGTACTTC. This codes for CASSVGGGPQYEQYF.

This chain connects TRBV14 to TRBJ1-3, with TRBD1 as a possible D gene (5 bases). Deletions cut 4 bases from V and 4 bases from J, with 14 bases between. CDR3 size: 15 residues. CDR1 and CDR2 (germline): SGHDN, FVKESK. The CDR3 coding sequence is TGTGCCAGCAGCCCCGGTGGGGCTTCAGGAAACACCATATATTTT. It translates to CASSPGGASGNTIYF.

The V and J genes are TRBV20-1 and TRBJ2-3; 10 positions match TRBD1. V gave up 3 bases and J gave up 3 bases; unmatched junction bases: 6. The CDR3 consists of 15 residues. Germline V gene sequence: CDR1 DFQATT, CDR2 SNEGSKA (reference sequence). CDR3 amino acids: CSASPTGGFTDTQYF. The CDR3 DNA follows: TGCAGTGCTAGTCCGACAGGGGGCTTTACAGATACGCAGTATTTT.

V gene TRBV9 combines with J gene TRBJ1-4; 9 bases are shared with TRBD1. The CDR3 loop spans 14 amino acids. The germline V gene has CDR1 SGDLS and CDR2 YYNGEE. V shed 4 bases, J shed 4 bases, and the junction held 2 bases outside the gene matches. CDR3 sequence (DNA): TGTGCCAGCAGCTTGGACAGGGGTAATGAAAAACTGTTTTTT. Its translation: CASSLDRGNEKLFF.

This clone was detected only once. V is TRBV6-1 and J is TRBJ2-3; D may be TRBD1 or TRBD2 (6 bases each). CDR3 length: 17 amino acids. V lost 4 bases to trimming and J lost 5 bases, with 22 bases between them. CDR1 and CDR2 (germline): MNHNS, SASEGT. The CDR3 spells CASSGVGGGISKDTQYF. The DNA for the CDR3 is TGTGCCAGCAGTGGTGTGGGGGGCGGAATCAGTAAAGATACGCAGTATTTT.

V is TRBV7-9 and J is TRBJ2-5, with unresolved D. Germline lookup yields CDR1 SEHNR and CDR2 FQNEAQ (reference sequence). Trimming took 8 bases from V and 3 from J, leaving 10 bases between them. The CDR3 totals 12 residues. The CDR3 DNA sequence: TGTGCCAGCGGACGGTCTAAAGAGACCCAGTACTTC. Encoded protein: CASGRSKETQYF.

The chain recombines TRBV10-2 with TRBJ2-7; D is possibly TRBD1 (5 bases). CDR3 length equals 14 residues. The V end was cut by 2 bases, the J end by 5 bases, with 13 bases between. Germline V gene lookup returns CDR1 WSHSY and CDR2 SAAADI. The CDR3 region has the DNA TGCGCCAGCAGTGAGCGTCGGACGACAGACGAGCAGTACTTC. This encodes CASSERRTTDEQYF.